A few counts support the clone carrying this TCR beta chain. PBMCs came from more than 9 ml fresh peripheral blood. This record belongs to a study of T cells in Graves' hyperthyroidism and ophthalmopathy. Amplification targeted TCR beta CDR3 regions from RNA transcripts. Using the HTBI primer set, a first-round RT-PCR was run on the TCR CDR3. TCRdb independently ran MiXCR on the multiplex PCR reads; one entry per CDR3 protein. Among roughly 400,000 distinct CDR3 sequences listed, roughly an eighth were seen once. Per germline, CDR1 SGHRS and CDR2 YFSETQ. V gave up 5 bases and J gave up 8 bases, with 14 bases separating them. The CDR3 runs 13 residues.

This chain uses TRBV5-1 with TRBJ2-1; tentative D call: TRBD1 (6 bases). The sequence derives from a middle-aged man with Graves' ophthalmopathy. Sequences were obtained from blood. The CDR3 is CASRKDRLDEQFF. CDR3 bases: TGCGCCAGCAGAAAAGACAGGTTGGATGAGCAGTTCTTC.